Listed here is a single TCR beta chain. This entry belongs to a study of blood T cell repertoires in COVID-19. The data were produced by immunoSEQ multiplex PCR, yet TCRdb's version contains in-frame clones alone and is incomplete. The sample includes about 200,000 clones, around 85% of them seen just once. The germline gives CDR1 SGDLS, CDR2 YYNGEE. J gave up 6 bases and V 0 bases, and 3 bases lay outside the gene matches. This CDR3 has 14 residues. The sample was peripheral blood. The sequence was collected from a woman aged 50 to 65 with acute or convalescent COVID-19. The V and J genes are TRBV9 and TRBJ2-7; 10 bases are shared with TRBD2. CDR3 residues: CASSVDRTSGEQYF. CDR3 in DNA: TGTGCCAGCAGCGTAGATAGGACTAGCGGCGAGCAGTACTTC.